These 15 T cell receptor beta chains originate from one sample sequenced in a study of post-analysis software for immune sequencing data. Findings and limits, study-wide: There were five or six TRBV segments more frequent in patients than controls, and TRBV5-6, TRBV5-1 and TRBV20-1 were among them.

Their target antigens are unknown. Prepared libraries of TCR beta cDNA carried unique molecular identifiers. TCRdb recomputed calls from the PCR reads with MiXCR, one row per CDR3 protein. The table includes about 540,000 distinct CDR3 sequences, roughly 34% detected once. The sample was blood. All receptors come from a girl younger than 18 with multiple sclerosis.

This sequence joins TRBV20-1 and TRBJ2-5; 9 positions agree with TRBD1. CDR3 length: 13 residues. Germline CDR1 and CDR2: DFQATT and SNEGSKA (reference sequence). J lost 5 bases, V lost 3 bases, and 4 bases had no gene match. Written as DNA, the CDR3 is TGCAGTGCTAGGGACAGGGGCGATGAGACCCAGTACTTC. This gives the protein CSARDRGDETQYF.

The gene calls are TRBV5-1 and TRBJ2-7; D is unresolved. The CDR3 covers 14 residues. CDR1 SGHRS and CDR2 YFSETQ come from the germline V gene. V dropped 2 bases and J dropped 2 bases, with 11 bases sitting between them. CDR3 sequence: CASSFQASAYEQYF. Here the CDR3 DNA reads TGCGCCAGCAGCTTCCAGGCCTCAGCCTACGAGCAGTACTTC.

As to this clonotype: One end of the junction fails to match germline, which may point to a read error. The chain links TRBV29-1 to TRBJ2-1; the D is unclear. The CDR3 has 11 residues. The germline V gene encodes CDR1 SQVTM and CDR2 ANQGSEA. The CDR3 loop is CSVGSWGEQLF. Written as DNA, the CDR3 is TGCAGCGTTGGATCCTGGGGTGAGCAGCTCTTC.

The CDR3 coding sequence is TGTGCCAGCAGCTTAGGGCGGGGTAGCAATGAGCAGTTCTTC. Its translation is CASSLGRGSNEQFF. The V gene is TRBV11-3, the J gene TRBJ2-1; maybe TRBD2 (6 bases). CDR1 is SGHNT, CDR2 YENEEA, per germline. This CDR3 is 14 amino acids long. V was cut by 1 base and J by 6 bases, with 10 bases left in between.

This rearrangement joins TRBV4-1 to TRBJ1-1; D gene unclear. The germline gives CDR1 MGHRA, CDR2 YSYEKL. V gave up 0 bases and J gave up 1 base, with 6 bases separating them. This CDR3 spans 14 amino acids. CDR3 coding DNA: TGCGCCAGCAGCCAAGATAAGGCGAACACTGAAGCTTTCTTT. Encoded protein: CASSQDKANTEAFF.

This clonotype was observed a few times. The chain uses TRBV29-1 and TRBJ2-1, with TRBD2 as a possible D gene (6 bases). This CDR3 region has 14 residues. V gave up 1 base and J gave up 13 bases, with 20 bases separating them. CDR1 and CDR2 (germline): SQVTM, ANQGSEA. CDR3 in DNA: TGCAGCGTTGAAGGGGAGGCACAACAAGAGACCCAGTTCTTC. Its protein product is CSVEGEAQQETQFF.

V gene TRBV7-3 combines with J gene TRBJ2-3, with a possible D match to TRBD2 (6 bases). V shed 1 base and J shed 4 bases, with 9 bases lying between them. This CDR3 region has 14 residues. Germline lookup yields CDR1 SGHTA and CDR2 FQGTGA. CDR3 in DNA: TGTGCCAGCAGCTTAATGGGGGACTCAGATACGCAGTATTTT. It encodes CASSLMGDSDTQYF.

The table lists this clonotype with a few counts. The chain combines TRBV7-9 with TRBJ2-5; D remains unclear. V lost 3 bases and J lost 5, with 7 bases in between. The CDR3 loop spans 12 amino acids. CDR1 is SEHNR and CDR2 is FQNEAQ in the germline V gene (reference sequence). Here the CDR3 DNA reads TGTGCCAGCAGCTTCGATACCGAGACCCAGTACTTC. Translation gives CASSFDTETQYF. The whole variable domain, filled in from reference TRBV7-9 and TRBJ2-5, reads DTGVSQNPRHKITKRGQNVTFRCDPISEHNRLYWYRQTLGQGPEFLTYFQNEAQLEKSRLLSDRFSAERPKGSFSTLEIQRTEQGDSAMYLCASSFDTETQYFGPGTRLLVL.

Here the CDR3 DNA reads TGTGCCAGCAGCATAGGAACCTGGACAGGCGGGAATCAGCCCCAGCATTTT. Its translation is CASSIGTWTGGNQPQHF. The chain uses TRBV7-9 and TRBJ1-5, with 7 nucleotides matching TRBD1. The V segment lost 5 bases and the J segment 4 bases; nucleotides outside the gene matches: 14. Germline V CDR1 and CDR2: SEHNR, FQNEAQ (reference sequence). The CDR3 totals 17 residues.

V is TRBV10-3 and J is TRBJ2-1, with 8 bases lining up with TRBD2. Germline values: CDR1 ENHRY, CDR2 SYGVKD. The junction had 5 bases not matched to a gene; V was cut back by 7 bases and J by 6 bases. The CDR3 is 13 amino acids. This chain's CDR3 is CAIKGTSGNEQFF. The CDR3 nucleotides are TGTGCCATCAAGGGGACTAGTGGCAATGAGCAGTTCTTC.

The V call is TRBV12-5, the J call TRBJ1-1; 9 positions match TRBD1. The V segment lost 7 bases and the J segment 5 bases; nucleotides outside the gene matches: 8. CDR3 length: 14 amino acids. The germline gives CDR1 LGHNT, CDR2 FRNRAP. CDR3: CASASQGASTEAFF. In nucleotides, the CDR3 is TGTGCTAGTGCCTCACAGGGGGCGAGTACTGAAGCTTTCTTT.

The chain joins TRBV7-9 to TRBJ1-2; D ambiguous. This CDR3 spans 12 amino acids. Germline V gene data show CDR1 as SEHNR and CDR2 as FQNEAQ (reference sequence). V lost 1 base to trimming and J lost 4 bases, with 4 bases between them. This CDR3 reads CASSLVSYGYTF. The CDR3 bases are TGTGCCAGCAGCTTAGTCAGCTATGGCTACACCTTC.

The chain employs TRBV3-1 and TRBJ2-5; 7 positions match TRBD1. The V segment lost 5 bases and the J segment 3 bases; nucleotides outside the gene matches: 3. CDR3 size: 13 residues. Germline CDR1 LGHDT, CDR2 YNNKEL (reference sequence). CDR3 sequence: CASSVDREETQYF. CDR3 DNA: TGTGCCAGCAGCGTCGACAGGGAAGAGACCCAGTACTTC.

This rearrangement joins TRBV18 to TRBJ1-1, with D hard to call. Germline V lookup: CDR1 KGHSH, CDR2 LQKENI. The ends were cut back, 9 bases at V and 1 base at J, with 12 bases in the middle. This CDR3 contains 13 residues. CDR3 bases: TGTGCCAGTCTCCCCTGGGAGAACACTGAAGCTTTCTTT. It is translated as CASLPWENTEAFF.

The chain has TRBV29-1 and TRBJ1-1; no reliable D call. The V gene's germline CDR1 is SQVTM and CDR2 ANQGSEA. Trimming removed 4 bases from V and 5 bases from J, with 11 bases in between. CDR3 size: 12 residues. The CDR3 loop is CSVVPSWTEAFF. The DNA for the CDR3 is TGCAGCGTTGTTCCGTCTTGGACTGAAGCTTTCTTT.